This T cell receptor (beta chain) was profiled in a study of glioma-infiltrating T cells after dendritic cell vaccination. Study as a whole: Autologous tumor lysate-pulsed dendritic cell vaccination was given between the early 2000s and the early 2010s.

The primer mix had 60 V beta and 13 J beta primers. The data were produced by immunoSEQ multiplex PCR, yet TCRdb's version contains in-frame clones alone and is incomplete. In the table there are 45,000 to 50,000 clones, around 86% of which are singletons. Germline V gene lookup returns CDR1 MGHRA and CDR2 YSYEKL. V shed 4 bases and J 0 bases; nucleotides not matched to a gene: 12. This CDR3 spans 18 amino acids. Fresh-frozen tumor tissue and more than two years of survival data were available for all. About this clone itself: The antigen is unknown.

Study-wide points: The cohort had few patients with full blood and tumor sets.

The receptor comes from a human donor with glioblastoma. The J gene is TRBJ2-3, the V gene TRBV4-1; TRBD2 aligns across 8 bases. Specimen: blood, collected before dendritic cell vaccination. In DNA, the CDR3 is TGCGCCAGCAGCCGAGGAGGACTAGCTGTTTCTAGCACAGATACGCAGTATTTT. Amino acids: CASSRGGLAVSSTDTQYF.